A single sample is the source of the 11 T cell receptor beta chains below, sequenced in a study of a mutant IDH1 vaccine in newly diagnosed glioma. Generated by immunoSEQ multiplex PCR, the TCRdb table keeps only in-frame clones and is missing some. The repertoire holds roughly 76,000 clones, with roughly 85% as singletons. These receptors' targets are unknown. Time point defined: week 23, last vaccination. Vaccine doses each comprised 300 ug of mutant IDH1 20-mer peptide, with topical imiquimod. Specimen: PBMCs, collected from a glioma patient whose treatment included an IDH1 peptide vaccine. The source is a man aged 25 to 45 with glioma. Some clones in this sample may be carry-over from other donors' samples.

This chain uses TRBV5-4 with TRBJ2-5; 9 positions agree with TRBD1. This CDR3 is built from 15 residues. Germline V lookup: CDR1 SGHNT, CDR2 YYREEE (reference sequence). V shed 4 bases and J 1 base; nucleotides not matched to a gene: 5. In DNA form, the CDR3 reads TGTGCCAGCAGCCGAGGGGGACAGGGCCAAGAGACCCAGTACTTC. The encoded protein is CASSRGGQGQETQYF.

The chain carries TRBV2 and TRBJ1-4, with TRBD1 matching 9 bases. This CDR3 comprises 14 residues. The V segment lost 5 bases and the J segment 9 bases; nucleotides outside the gene matches: 7. CDR1 and CDR2 from the germline V gene are SNHLY and FYNNEI. The CDR3 nucleotides read TGTGCCAGCAGTAAACAGGGGGCGCATAAAAAACTGTTTTTT. The encoded protein is CASSKQGAHKKLFF.

The CDR3 nucleotides are TGTGCCAGCACGAGGGACAGGGATATGGGCTACACCTTC. Translation: CASTRDRDMGYTF. The V gene is TRBV6-1, the J gene TRBJ1-2; 9 bases are shared with TRBD1. CDR1 is MNHNS, CDR2 SASEGT, per germline. J lost 8 bases, V lost 7 bases, and 8 bases had no gene match. The CDR3 is 13 residues long.

The chain has TRBV19 and TRBJ1-1; 10 bases are shared with TRBD1. V trimming: 5 bases; J trimming: 9 bases; junction bases outside the gene matches: 6. Germline V gene data show CDR1 as LNHDA and CDR2 as SQIVND (reference sequence). The CDR3 length is 13 residues. The CDR3 DNA reads TGTGCCAGTAGTCCCCGACAGGGGGCCCAAGCTTTCTTT. It specifies CASSPRQGAQAFF.

This clone showed up just a few times. The chain links TRBV30 to TRBJ2-3; 10 bases line up with TRBD2. The ends lost 4 bases at V and 7 bases at J; junction bases unmatched: 2. CDR3 length equals 12 residues. CDR1 and CDR2 (germline): GTSNPN, SVGIG (reference sequence). CDR3 coding DNA: TGTGCCTGGACTAGCGGGAGACATACGCAGTATTTT. Protein: CAWTSGRHTQYF.

The V call is TRBV5-4, the J call TRBJ2-7, with D tentatively TRBD1 or TRBD2 (6 bases each). The CDR3 runs to 15 residues. From germline, CDR1 is SGHNT and CDR2 YYREEE (reference sequence). The V end was cut by 3 bases, the J end by 1 base, with 14 bases between. Here the CDR3 reads CASSYGGSSSYEQYF. CDR3 sequence (DNA): TGTGCCAGCAGCTACGGGGGCTCATCATCCTACGAGCAGTACTTC.

The V gene is TRBV4-1, the J gene TRBJ2-5; 10 bases fit TRBD1. The J call could be wrong; TRBJ2-7 is a better fit for the DNA end. CDR1 is MGHRA and CDR2 is YSYEKL in the germline V gene. The length of the CDR3 is 18 residues. This chain's CDR3 is CASSQDLLGTGVPYEQYF. CDR3 coding DNA: TGCGCCAGCAGCCAAGATCTTTTGGGGACAGGGGTCCCCTACGAGCAGTACTTC.

The chain has TRBV2 and TRBJ2-7; no firm D call. The germline gives CDR1 SNHLY, CDR2 FYNNEI. V shed 3 bases and J shed 2 bases, with 14 bases lying between them. This CDR3 comprises 15 residues. CDR3 in DNA: TGTGCCAGCAGTGATAAAGAAGCCAGAGCCTACGAGCAGTACTTC. Protein sequence: CASSDKEARAYEQYF.

CDR3 nucleotides: TGTGCCAGCAGCGGAGGGGGTTTTCCTAATCAGCCCCAGCATTTT. It is translated as CASSGGGFPNQPQHF. This sequence joins TRBV7-9 and TRBJ1-5; possibly TRBD1 for D (6 bases). CDR3 length: 15 residues. The V gene's germline CDR1 is SEHNR and CDR2 FQNEAQ (reference sequence). V was shortened by 5 bases and J by 4 bases, with 15 bases between the two germline ends. Supplemented by reference TRBV7-9 and TRBJ1-5, the full variable domain reads DTGVSQNPRHKITKRGQNVTFRCDPISEHNRLYWYRQTLGQGPEFLTYFQNEAQLEKSRLLSDRFSAERPKGSFSTLEIQRTEQGDSAMYLCASSGGGFPNQPQHFGDGTRLSIL.

J is TRBJ2-1 and V is TRBV9, with D maybe TRBD1 (5 bases). The germline V gene has CDR1 SGDLS and CDR2 YYNGEE. CDR3 length equals 13 residues. The ends were cut back, 1 base at V and 8 bases at J, with 10 bases in the middle. The CDR3, as DNA: TGTGCCAGCAGCGTATTAAAGGGGCATGAGCAGTTCTTC. Translated: CASSVLKGHEQFF.

The V call is TRBV2, the J call TRBJ2-7, with 7 bases that match TRBD2. Germline values: CDR1 SNHLY, CDR2 FYNNEI. V was clipped by 8 bases and J by 5 bases; unmatched bases: 12. The CDR3 runs 14 residues. This chain's CDR3 is CASVRAPGGNEQYF. The CDR3 DNA reads as TGTGCCAGCGTTCGGGCCCCGGGGGGTAACGAGCAGTACTTC.